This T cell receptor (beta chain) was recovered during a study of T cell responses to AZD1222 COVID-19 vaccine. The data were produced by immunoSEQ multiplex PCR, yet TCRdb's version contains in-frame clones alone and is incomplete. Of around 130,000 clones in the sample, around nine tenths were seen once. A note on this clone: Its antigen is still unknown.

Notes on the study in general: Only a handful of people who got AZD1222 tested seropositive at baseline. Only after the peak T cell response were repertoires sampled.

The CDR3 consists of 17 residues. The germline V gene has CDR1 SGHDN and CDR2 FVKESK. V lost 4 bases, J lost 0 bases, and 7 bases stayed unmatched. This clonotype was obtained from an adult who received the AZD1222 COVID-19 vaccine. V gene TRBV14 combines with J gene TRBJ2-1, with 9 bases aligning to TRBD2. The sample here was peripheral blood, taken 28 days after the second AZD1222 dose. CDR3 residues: CASSRLSGSNSYNEQFF. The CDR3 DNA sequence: TGTGCCAGCAGCCGACTTAGCGGGAGTAACTCCTACAATGAGCAGTTCTTC.